One and the same sample provided the 16 T cell receptor beta chains below, sequenced in a study of control samples from healthy donors and cancer patients. Method: immunoSEQ multiplex PCR; TCRdb's copy keeps in-frame clones and lacks some. The sample has some 160,000 clones, around 86% seen once. Material for sequencing was blood. These receptors were obtained from a young man in good health.

The J gene is TRBJ2-7, the V gene TRBV4-3; 11 nucleotides align to TRBD2. CDR1 is LGHNA, CDR2 YSLEER, per germline. With 4 bases clipped from V and 4 bases from J, the junction kept 21 bases outside the gene matches. The CDR3 extends over 20 amino acids. The chain's CDR3 is CASSLLIRGGGTSGQYEQYF. The CDR3 nucleotides read TGCGCCAGCAGCCTACTCATAAGAGGAGGAGGGACTAGCGGACAATACGAGCAGTACTTC.

The CDR3 reads CASSYDRAPYGYTF. The CDR3 nucleotides read TGTGCCAGCAGTTATGACAGGGCTCCCTATGGCTACACCTTC. The rearrangement links TRBV6-5 to TRBJ1-2, with TRBD1 matching 7 bases. Germline loops: CDR1 MNHEY, CDR2 SVGAGI. This CDR3 comprises 14 residues. The trim removed 3 bases at V and 4 bases at J, leaving 5 bases unmatched.

V usage is TRBV24-1 and J usage is TRBJ2-5, with D unclear. CDR1 KGHDR and CDR2 SFDVKD come from the germline V gene. The CDR3 is 14 amino acids. The V end lost 0 bases, the J end lost 1 base, and 5 bases lay between the germline ends. The DNA for the CDR3 is TGTGCCACCAGTGATTTGTCGGTCCAAGAGACCCAGTACTTC. It is translated as CATSDLSVQETQYF.

CDR3 bases: TGCGCCAGCAGCCAAGAACCAGGCCGGGGAAGCTACACCTTC. It yields the protein CASSQEPGRGSYTF. The V and J genes are TRBV4-3 and TRBJ1-2; D is ambiguous. Deletions cut 0 bases from V and 9 bases from J, with 14 bases between. The CDR3 loop spans 14 amino acids. Looked up from germline, CDR1 is LGHNA and CDR2 is YSLEER.

The gene calls are TRBV5-4 and TRBJ1-3; 11 nucleotides agree with TRBD1. The CDR3 runs 15 residues. Germline trimming cut 4 bases from V and 4 bases from J; bases unmatched to any gene: 4. Germline-derived CDR1 and CDR2 are SGHNT and YYREEE (reference sequence). The CDR3 DNA follows: TGTGCCAGCAGCCTCGGACAGGGGGCAGGAAACACCATATATTTT. It encodes CASSLGQGAGNTIYF.

The rearrangement links TRBV29-1 to TRBJ2-7; 15 bases align to TRBD2. The CDR3 totals 15 residues. V lost 6 bases to trimming and J lost 7 bases; unmatched junction nucleotides: 10. Germline CDR1 is SQVTM and CDR2 is ANQGSEA. The chain's CDR3 is CSVNQGLAGGKEQYF. The CDR3 bases are TGCAGCGTGAACCAAGGACTAGCGGGAGGGAAAGAGCAGTACTTC.

The rearrangement uses TRBV9 and TRBJ2-5, with D perhaps matching TRBD2 (5 bases). Germline assignment: CDR1 SGDLS and CDR2 YYNGEE. The CDR3 has 14 residues. With 4 bases removed from V and 5 bases from J, the gap between germline ends came to 15 bases. The CDR3 protein is CASSLRGGGETQYF. The CDR3 nucleotides read TGTGCCAGCAGCCTACGGGGTGGTGGGGAGACCCAGTACTTC.

This chain links TRBV24-1 with TRBJ1-3; tentatively, D is TRBD1 (5 bases). The CDR3 length is 15 residues. Germline-derived CDR1 and CDR2 are KGHDR and SFDVKD. V shed 3 bases and J shed 4 bases, with 12 bases lying between them. Written as DNA, the CDR3 is TGTGCCACCAGTGATGGGGGAGCTGGCGGAAACACCATATATTTT. Translation: CATSDGGAGGNTIYF.

The chain is built from TRBV12-3 or TRBV12-4 and TRBJ1-2; 8 bases agree with TRBD1. CDR3 size: 12 residues. The trim removed 8 bases at V and 4 bases at J, leaving 3 bases unmatched. CDR3 in DNA: TGTGCCAGCGGACAGGGATTCTATGGCTACACCTTC. This sequence encodes CASGQGFYGYTF.

This clone has only one observation. The chain combines TRBV19 with TRBJ2-7; possible D gene TRBD1, 6 bases. V was clipped by 3 bases and J by 5 bases, with 14 bases between them. This CDR3 is 14 amino acids long. Germline V CDR1 and CDR2: LNHDA, SQIVND (reference sequence). The CDR3: CASSIQGRMDEQYF. CDR3 DNA: TGTGCCAGTAGTATTCAGGGGCGGATGGACGAGCAGTACTTC.

The J gene is TRBJ2-1, the V gene TRBV10-3, with 8 positions matching TRBD1. Trimming removed 4 bases from V and 8 bases from J; junction bases left unmatched: 10. CDR1 and CDR2 from the germline V gene are ENHRY and SYGVKD. The CDR3 runs 15 residues. The chain's CDR3 is CAISGPDRALDEQFF. The CDR3, as DNA: TGTGCCATCAGTGGGCCGGACAGGGCGTTGGATGAGCAGTTCTTC.

This clone occurred once. The rearrangement joins TRBV11-3 to TRBJ2-1, with a weak D call TRBD2 (5 bases). Looked up from germline, CDR1 is SGHNT and CDR2 is YENEEA. The CDR3 has 17 residues. Trimming stripped 7 bases from V and 3 bases from J, with 22 bases between. CDR3 in amino acids: CASTREWGSADYNEQFF. CDR3 DNA sequence: TGTGCCAGCACCCGTGAGTGGGGTAGCGCCGACTACAATGAGCAGTTCTTC.

The chain has TRBV9 and TRBJ2-1; D is possibly TRBD1 or TRBD2 (5 bases each). The length of the CDR3 is 14 residues. Germline V lookup: CDR1 SGDLS, CDR2 YYNGEE. V was shortened by 4 bases and J by 4 bases, with 12 bases between the two germline ends. The CDR3 DNA reads as TGTGCCAGCAGCACTCCAGAGGGGTACAATGAGCAGTTCTTC. Its protein product is CASSTPEGYNEQFF.

CDR3 bases: TGTGCCAGCAGCTTCCTGGGGGAACGGGGTGAAAAACTGTTTTTT. Residues: CASSFLGERGEKLFF. J is TRBJ1-4 and V is TRBV7-3; D is possibly TRBD1 (5 bases). Germline-derived CDR1 and CDR2 are SGHTA and FQGTGA. There are 15 residues in the CDR3. The V end was cut by 3 bases, the J end by 7 bases, with 15 bases between.

In its sample, this clone was seen a few times. V is TRBV11-2 and J is TRBJ2-1; 14 bases align to TRBD2. Germline V gene data show CDR1 as SGHAT and CDR2 as FQNNGV. This CDR3 contains 18 residues. V lost 1 base and J lost 1; bases outside the gene matches: 3. As DNA, the CDR3 is TGTGCCAGCAGCTTAGTGACTAGCGGGAGGGCGTCCTACAATGAGCAGTTCTTC. Its protein product is CASSLVTSGRASYNEQFF.

Concerning this clone: Sequence at one end of the junction differs from germline and may be a read error. The chain couples TRBV5-6 to TRBJ1-3, with D perhaps matching TRBD1 (6 bases). CDR3 length equals 17 residues. Germline CDR1 SGHDT, CDR2 YYEEEE. The CDR3 loop reads CTSSLYQGLSTGNTIYF. In nucleotides, the CDR3 is TGTACCAGCAGCTTGTATCAGGGGCTGTCGACTGGAAACACCATATATTTT.